This TCR beta chain is from a study of human T cells and chemical hapten exposure. Individual cDNA molecules (in the library) carried attached unique molecular identifiers. One entry per CDR3 protein results from TCRdb running MiXCR on the RACE reads. Found here are 300,000 to 450,000 distinct CDR3 sequences, about 5.1% of them singletons; the top ten hold around 2.6%. The time point is: pre-sensitization, week 0. Treatment defined: therapeutic diphenylcyclopropenone sensitization with weekly scalp DPC. The CDR3 extends over 19 amino acids. The V gene's germline CDR1 is PRHDT and CDR2 FYEKMQ (reference sequence). V lost 4 bases and J lost 7; bases outside the gene matches: 21.

This receptor was taken from a woman in her 50s with alopecia areata. Some clones in this sample may be carry-over from other donors' samples. This chain uses TRBV13 with TRBJ2-3; TRBD2 matches 9 bases. The sample consisted of whole blood, taken in connection with sensitization to the hapten diphenylcyclopropenone (DPC). The CDR3 loop is CASSWRDSGSHLGGNTQYF. In DNA, the CDR3 is TGTGCCAGCAGCTGGCGGGATAGCGGGAGCCACCTAGGAGGAAATACGCAGTATTTT.